This T cell receptor beta chain was sequenced during a study of molecular identifiers for immune sequencing clone quantification. Whole-study context: Four of five splits of RNA from roughly 20,000 or 100,000 naive CD8 cells were sequenced in replicates. Study findings and constraints: In CMV-specific effectors, clones above 20 copies held over 98% of molecules; naive, under 1%. Barcodes shared by identical TCR molecules could lead to underestimated sizes of highly expanded clones.

TCRdb passed the PCR reads through MiXCR, listing each CDR3 protein once. The sample shows approximately 550,000 distinct CDR3 sequences, about a fifth of them seen only once. The CDR3 length is 13 residues. Worth noting for this clonotype: Its specificity is not known. This sequence may be a read error, since a much larger clone differs from it by one base.

This chain uses TRBV12-3 or TRBV12-4 with TRBJ2-7, with D tentatively TRBD1 or TRBD2 (5 bases each). The sequence came from a human donor in good health. Some libraries in this study had Jurkat cell RNA spiked in. The sample taken for sequencing was naive CD8+ T cells from blood, with Jurkat cell RNA spiked in. Subset specified: FACS-sorted CD8+CD4-CCR7+CD45RA+ naive T cells. CDR3 bases: TGTGCCGGCAGACCGGGACCACTTTACGAGCAGTACTTC. Amino acid sequence: CAGRPGPLYEQYF.